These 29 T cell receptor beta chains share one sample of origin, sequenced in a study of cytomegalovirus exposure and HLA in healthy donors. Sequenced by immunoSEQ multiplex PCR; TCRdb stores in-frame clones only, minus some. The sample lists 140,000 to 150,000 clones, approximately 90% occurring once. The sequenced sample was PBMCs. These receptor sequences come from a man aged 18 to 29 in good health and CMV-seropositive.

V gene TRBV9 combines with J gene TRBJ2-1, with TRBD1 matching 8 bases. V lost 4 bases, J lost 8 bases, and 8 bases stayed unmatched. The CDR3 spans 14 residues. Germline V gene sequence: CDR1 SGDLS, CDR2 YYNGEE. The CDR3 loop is CASSPRTGLDEQFF. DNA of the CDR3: TGTGCCAGCAGCCCTAGGACAGGGTTGGATGAGCAGTTCTTC.

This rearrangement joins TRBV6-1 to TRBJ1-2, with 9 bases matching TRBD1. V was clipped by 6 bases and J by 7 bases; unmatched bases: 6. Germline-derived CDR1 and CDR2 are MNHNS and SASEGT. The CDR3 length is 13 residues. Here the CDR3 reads CASRYTGGGGYTF. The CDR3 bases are TGTGCCAGCAGATATACAGGGGGCGGTGGCTACACCTTC.

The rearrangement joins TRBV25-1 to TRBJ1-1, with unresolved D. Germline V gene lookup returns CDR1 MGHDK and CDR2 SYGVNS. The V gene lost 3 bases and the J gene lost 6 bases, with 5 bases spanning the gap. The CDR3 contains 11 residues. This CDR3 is CASSDGPEAFF. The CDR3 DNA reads TGTGCCAGCAGTGACGGTCCTGAAGCTTTCTTT.

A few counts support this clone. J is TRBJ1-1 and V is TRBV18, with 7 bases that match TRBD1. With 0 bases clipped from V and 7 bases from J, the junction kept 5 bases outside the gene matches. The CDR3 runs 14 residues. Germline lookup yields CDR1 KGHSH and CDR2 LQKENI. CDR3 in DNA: TGTGCCAGCTCACCACCGAACGGACAGGATGAAGCTTTCTTT. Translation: CASSPPNGQDEAFF.

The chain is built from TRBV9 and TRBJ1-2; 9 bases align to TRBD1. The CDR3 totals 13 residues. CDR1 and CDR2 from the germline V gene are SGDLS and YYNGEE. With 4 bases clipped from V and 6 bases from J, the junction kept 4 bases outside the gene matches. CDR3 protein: CASSTTGGDGYTF. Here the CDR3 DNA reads TGTGCCAGCAGCACCACAGGGGGCGATGGCTACACCTTC.

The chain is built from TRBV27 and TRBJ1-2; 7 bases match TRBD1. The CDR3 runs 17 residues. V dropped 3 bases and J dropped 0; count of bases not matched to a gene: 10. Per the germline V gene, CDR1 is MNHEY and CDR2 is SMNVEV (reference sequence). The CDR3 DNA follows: TGTGCCAGCAGTTTGGTGCCGGGACAGCGATCTAACTATGGCTACACCTTC. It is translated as CASSLVPGQRSNYGYTF.

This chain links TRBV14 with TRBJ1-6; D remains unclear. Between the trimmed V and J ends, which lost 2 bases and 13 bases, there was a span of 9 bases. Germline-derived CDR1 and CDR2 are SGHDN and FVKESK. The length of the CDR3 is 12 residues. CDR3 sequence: CASSQPPLPLHF. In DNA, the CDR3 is TGTGCCAGCAGCCAACCCCCTCTTCCCCTCCACTTT.

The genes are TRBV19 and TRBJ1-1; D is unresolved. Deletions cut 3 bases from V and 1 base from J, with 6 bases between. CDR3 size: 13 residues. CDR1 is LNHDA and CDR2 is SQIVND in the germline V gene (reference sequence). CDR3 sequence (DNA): TGTGCCAGTAGTATCACATCGAACACTGAAGCTTTCTTT. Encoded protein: CASSITSNTEAFF.

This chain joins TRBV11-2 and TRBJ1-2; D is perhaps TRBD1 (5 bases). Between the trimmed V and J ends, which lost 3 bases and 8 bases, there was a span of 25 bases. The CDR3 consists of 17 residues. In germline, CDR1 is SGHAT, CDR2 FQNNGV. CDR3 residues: CASSFGPGMTALKGYTF. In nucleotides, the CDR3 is TGTGCCAGCAGCTTTGGGCCTGGTATGACAGCCTTGAAGGGCTACACCTTC.

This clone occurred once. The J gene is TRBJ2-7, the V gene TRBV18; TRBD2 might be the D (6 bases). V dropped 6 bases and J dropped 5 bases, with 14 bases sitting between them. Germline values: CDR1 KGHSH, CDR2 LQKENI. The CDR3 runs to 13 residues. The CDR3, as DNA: TGTGCCAGCTCGCAGGGAGGAGGGAACGAGCAGTACTTC. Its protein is CASSQGGGNEQYF.

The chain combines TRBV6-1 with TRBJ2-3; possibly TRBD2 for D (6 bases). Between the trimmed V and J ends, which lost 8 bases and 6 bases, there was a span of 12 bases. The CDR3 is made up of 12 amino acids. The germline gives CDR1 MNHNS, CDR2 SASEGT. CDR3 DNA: TGTGCCAGCCGGGAGACCCCGGATACGCAGTATTTT. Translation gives CASRETPDTQYF.

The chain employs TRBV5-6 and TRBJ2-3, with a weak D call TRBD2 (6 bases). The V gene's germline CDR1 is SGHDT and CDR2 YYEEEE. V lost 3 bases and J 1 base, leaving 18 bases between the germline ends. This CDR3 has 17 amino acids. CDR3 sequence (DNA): TGTGCCAGCAGCTGGGGACTTTCCAGTGTTGGCACAGATACGCAGTATTTT. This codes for CASSWGLSSVGTDTQYF.

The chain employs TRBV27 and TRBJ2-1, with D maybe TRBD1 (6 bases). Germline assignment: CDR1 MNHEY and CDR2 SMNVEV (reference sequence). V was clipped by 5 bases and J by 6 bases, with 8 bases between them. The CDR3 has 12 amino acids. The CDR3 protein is CASSSRGNEQFF. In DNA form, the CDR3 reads TGTGCCAGCAGTAGCAGGGGCAATGAGCAGTTCTTC.

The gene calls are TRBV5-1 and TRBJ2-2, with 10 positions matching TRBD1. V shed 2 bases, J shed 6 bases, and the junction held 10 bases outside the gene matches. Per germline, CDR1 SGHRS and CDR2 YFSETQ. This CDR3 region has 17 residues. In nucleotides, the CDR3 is TGCGCCAGCAGCTTAAGAAAGGGGACAGGGGATCCCGGGGAGCTGTTTTTT. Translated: CASSLRKGTGDPGELFF.

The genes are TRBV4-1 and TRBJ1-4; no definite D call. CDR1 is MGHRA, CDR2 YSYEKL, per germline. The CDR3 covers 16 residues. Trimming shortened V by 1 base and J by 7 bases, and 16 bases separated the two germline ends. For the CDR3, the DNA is TGCGCCAGCAGCCAAGGTGCGGGGTCGGTGAGTGAAAAACTGTTTTTT. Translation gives CASSQGAGSVSEKLFF.

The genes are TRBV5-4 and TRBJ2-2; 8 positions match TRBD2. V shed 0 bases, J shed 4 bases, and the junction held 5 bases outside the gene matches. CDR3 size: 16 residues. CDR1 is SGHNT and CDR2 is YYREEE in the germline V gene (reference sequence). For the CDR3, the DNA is TGTGCCAGCAGCTTGGGGCTAGCGGGCGGCACCGGGGAGCTGTTTTTT. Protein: CASSLGLAGGTGELFF.

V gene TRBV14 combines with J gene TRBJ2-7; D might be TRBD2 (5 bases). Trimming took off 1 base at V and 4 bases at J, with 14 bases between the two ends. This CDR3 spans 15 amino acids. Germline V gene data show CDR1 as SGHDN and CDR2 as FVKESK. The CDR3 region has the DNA TGTGCCAGCAGCCAAGGGGTCGGCAGACTATACGAGCAGTACTTC. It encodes CASSQGVGRLYEQYF.

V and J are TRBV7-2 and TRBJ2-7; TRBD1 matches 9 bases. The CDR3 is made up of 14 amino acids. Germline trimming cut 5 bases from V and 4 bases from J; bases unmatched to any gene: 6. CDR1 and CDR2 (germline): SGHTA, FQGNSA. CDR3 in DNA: TGTGCCAGCAGCACGACAGGGGGGAAATACGAGCAGTACTTC. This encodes CASSTTGGKYEQYF.

CDR3 DNA sequence: TGTGCCAGCAGCCCCAGCGGGAGCGGGGAGCAGTACTTC. It specifies CASSPSGSGEQYF. The chain has TRBV14 and TRBJ2-7, with 8 bases matching TRBD2. CDR3 length: 13 amino acids. With V trimmed by 4 bases and J by 7 bases, 6 bases remained unmatched. CDR1 and CDR2 from the germline V gene are SGHDN and FVKESK.

CDR3 sequence: CASSPPGRDYGYTF. The CDR3 DNA is TGTGCCAGCAGCCCACCCGGGAGAGACTATGGCTACACCTTC. The chain couples TRBV21-1 to TRBJ1-2. TRBV21-1 is deemed a pseudogene. This CDR3 has 14 residues.

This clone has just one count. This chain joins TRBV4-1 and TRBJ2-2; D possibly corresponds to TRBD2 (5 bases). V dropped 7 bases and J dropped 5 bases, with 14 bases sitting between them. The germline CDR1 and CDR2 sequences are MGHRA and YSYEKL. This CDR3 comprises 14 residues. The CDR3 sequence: CASKNRTGTGELFF. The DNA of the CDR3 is TGCGCCAGCAAAAACCGGACGGGAACCGGGGAGCTGTTTTTT.

This chain's CDR3 is CASSLAGTANEKLFF. The CDR3 DNA is TGTGCCAGCAGCTTAGCGGGGACAGCGAATGAAAAACTGTTTTTT. V and J are TRBV7-9 and TRBJ1-4, with 7 bases identical to TRBD1. The CDR3 is made up of 15 amino acids. Germline V lookup: CDR1 SEHNR, CDR2 FQNEAQ (reference sequence). J lost 5 bases, V lost 0 bases, and 3 bases had no gene match.

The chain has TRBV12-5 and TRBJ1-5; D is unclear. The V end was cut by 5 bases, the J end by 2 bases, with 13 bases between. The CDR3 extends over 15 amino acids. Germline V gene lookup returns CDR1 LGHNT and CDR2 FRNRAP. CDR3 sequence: CASGITSSRNQPQHF. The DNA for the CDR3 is TGTGCTAGTGGTATCACCAGTTCCCGCAATCAGCCCCAGCATTTT.

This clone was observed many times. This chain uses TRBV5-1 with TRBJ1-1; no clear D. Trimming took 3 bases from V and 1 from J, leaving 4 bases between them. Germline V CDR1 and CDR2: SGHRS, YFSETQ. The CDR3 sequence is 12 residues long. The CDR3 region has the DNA TGCGCCAGCAGCTCAGGGAACACTGAAGCTTTCTTT. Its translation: CASSSGNTEAFF.

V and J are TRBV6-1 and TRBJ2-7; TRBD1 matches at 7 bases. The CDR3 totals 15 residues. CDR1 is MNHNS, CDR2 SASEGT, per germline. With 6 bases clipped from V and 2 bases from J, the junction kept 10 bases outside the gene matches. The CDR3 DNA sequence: TGTGCCAGCAGACCCCGACAGGGTACGGCCTACGAGCAGTACTTC. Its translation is CASRPRQGTAYEQYF.

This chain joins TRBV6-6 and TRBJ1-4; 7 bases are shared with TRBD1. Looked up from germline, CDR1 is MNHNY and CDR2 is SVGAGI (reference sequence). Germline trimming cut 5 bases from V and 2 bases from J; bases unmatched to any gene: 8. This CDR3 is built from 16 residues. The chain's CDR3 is CASSPGGRGTNEKLFF. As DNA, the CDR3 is TGTGCCAGCAGTCCAGGGGGGCGGGGTACTAATGAAAAACTGTTTTTT.

The CDR3 is CASSLGGANQPQHF. DNA of the CDR3: TGTGCCAGCAGCTTAGGAGGAGCGAATCAGCCCCAGCATTTT. The chain employs TRBV7-9 and TRBJ1-5; D remains unclear. Germline assignment: CDR1 SEHNR and CDR2 FQNEAQ (reference sequence). The CDR3 runs 14 residues. The germline V and J ends were trimmed by 1 base and 4 bases, with 8 bases remaining between them.

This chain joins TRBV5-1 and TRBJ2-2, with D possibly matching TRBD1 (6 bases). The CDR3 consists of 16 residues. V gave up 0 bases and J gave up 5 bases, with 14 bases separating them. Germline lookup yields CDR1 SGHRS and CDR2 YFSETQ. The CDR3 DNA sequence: TGCGCCAGCAGCTTGGGGGTGCAGGGGCGAACCGGGGAGCTGTTTTTT. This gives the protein CASSLGVQGRTGELFF.

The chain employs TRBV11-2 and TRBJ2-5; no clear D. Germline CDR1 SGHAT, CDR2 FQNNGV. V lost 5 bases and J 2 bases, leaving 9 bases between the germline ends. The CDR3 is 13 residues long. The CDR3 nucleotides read TGTGCCAGCAGCAAGAGCAGGCAAGAGACCCAGTACTTC. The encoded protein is CASSKSRQETQYF.